The present entry profiles one T cell receptor beta chain with its context. Its cognate antigen is unknown. The record originates from a study of naive and memory T cell subsets. Broader study findings: This RNA-based method may be sensitive to activation-related transcript changes.

A UMI-containing oligonucleotide was joined by 3' ligation to the TCR cDNA template. RNA was extracted from more than 2 ml of whole blood of healthy adults. Unsorted total RNA, about 1 to 1000 ng, was DNase treated before reverse transcription. CDR3 length: 12 residues. Germline-derived CDR1 and CDR2 are LGHDT and YNNKEL (reference sequence). V shed 3 bases and J shed 7 bases, with 9 bases lying between them. Four PCR rounds used nested alpha and beta constant region primers plus the SP2 primer. Each CDR3 protein is one row after TCRdb ran MiXCR on the 5' RACE reads. The sample shows fewer than 40,000 distinct CDR3 sequences, over 15% of them seen only once.

The sequence came from a female donor in good health. The genes are TRBV3-1 and TRBJ1-1, with a tentative D call TRBD1 (5 bases). In nucleotides, the CDR3 is TGTGCCAGCAGCCAGGGACGGTTTGAAGCTTTCTTT. Translated: CASSQGRFEAFF.